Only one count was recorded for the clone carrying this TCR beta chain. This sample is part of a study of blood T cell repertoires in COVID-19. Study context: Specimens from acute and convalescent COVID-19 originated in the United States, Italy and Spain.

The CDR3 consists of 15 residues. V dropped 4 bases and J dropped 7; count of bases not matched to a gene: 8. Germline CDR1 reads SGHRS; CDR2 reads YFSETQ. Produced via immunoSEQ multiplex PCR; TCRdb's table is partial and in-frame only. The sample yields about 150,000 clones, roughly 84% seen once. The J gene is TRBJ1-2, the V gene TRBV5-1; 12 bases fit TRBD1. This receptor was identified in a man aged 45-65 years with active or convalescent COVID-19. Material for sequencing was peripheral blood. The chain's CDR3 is CASSTRDRGLTGYTF. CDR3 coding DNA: TGCGCCAGCAGCACCCGGGACAGGGGGCTTACTGGCTACACCTTC.